This T cell receptor beta chain was identified in a study of beta chain features in type 1 diabetes. This CDR3 spans 14 amino acids. Germline CDR1 reads MNHEY; CDR2 reads SMNVEV (reference sequence). V shed 4 bases and J 4 bases; nucleotides not matched to a gene: 2. In its sample, this clone was seen a few times. Its antigen remains unidentified. Sorting with CD45RO/CCR7/CD25/CD127/CD95/CD27 yielded naive, central memory, regulatory and stem-like memory CD4+ cells. General observations from the study: When Type 1 diabetes patients were examined, their TCRB CDR3s proved moderately but significantly shorter in all four CD4+ subsets. Compared to healthy donors, patients appeared to have naive, central memory and Treg TCRB repertoires that were more alike.

The investigators reverse transcribed all of the isolated RNA, so they sequenced expressed TCRB transcripts. Method: immunoSEQ multiplex PCR; TCRdb's copy keeps in-frame clones and lacks some. The data contain 500,000 to 800,000 clones, around 12% of them seen just once; the ten biggest clones take up roughly 0.11%. Sequencing was performed on naive CD4+ T cells from blood. The sequence came from a man aged 25 to 40 with type 1 diabetes. The rearrangement uses TRBV27 and TRBJ2-5, with 11 nucleotides matching TRBD2. As DNA, the CDR3 is TGTGCCAGCAGTTCACTAGCGGGGGTAGAGACCCAGTACTTC. Amino acids: CASSSLAGVETQYF.